The entry below describes one T cell receptor beta chain. This specimen includes other DNA sequences encoding the same CDR3. Original data processing: Counts of nucleated cells, estimated from reference gene primer amplification, were obtained. TCRdb's copy holds only in-frame clones and misses some; the assay was immunoSEQ multiplex PCR. V and J calls and clone size are as listed in that table; D and trimming were resolved from the DNA. Of a few hundred thousand clones detected, 85% appear once; the ten largest clones hold 5.1%. Per germline, CDR1 SGHRS and CDR2 YFSETQ. The V end lost 0 bases, the J end lost 1 base, and 8 bases lay between the germline ends. This CDR3 is built from 15 residues. This sample was included in a study of blood T cell repertoires in COVID-19. Study context: The study drew acute and convalescent COVID-19 samples from the United States, Italy and Spain. From T cells, B-cell-depleted T cells, or PBMCs came the material, which was cDNA or gDNA.

V and J are TRBV5-1 and TRBJ1-5, with D tentatively TRBD1 (5 bases). This TCR was sampled from a man between 50 and 59 years old with active or convalescent COVID-19. The specimen was peripheral blood. DNA of the CDR3: TGCGCCAGCAGCTTGGCGGGGGGAAGCAATCAGCCCCAGCATTTT. Amino acids: CASSLAGGSNQPQHF.